Presented here are 8 T cell receptor beta chains from one specimen sequenced in a study of PD-1 blockade in classical Hodgkin lymphoma. The data were produced by immunoSEQ multiplex PCR, yet TCRdb's version contains in-frame clones alone and is incomplete. The data contain 34,000 or so clones, around 90% of them singletons. Time point described: cycle 4 day 1 (C4D1), after more than 5 weeks of nivolumab. Each patient's relapse followed autologous stem cell transplantation, and brentuximab vedotin exposure varied. Negative selection with magnetic separation was used to purify CD4+ T cells from thawed PBMCs. The source was CD4+ T cells from blood, collected before the fourth cycle of nivolumab. The receptor source for this set is a human donor with classical Hodgkin lymphoma.

The chain combines TRBV6-1 with TRBJ2-7; D remains ambiguous. The ends were cut back, 3 bases at V and 5 bases at J, with 5 bases in the middle. The CDR3 consists of 11 residues. The germline CDR1 and CDR2 sequences are MNHNS and SASEGT. DNA of the CDR3: TGTGCCAGCAGTGAGCCCCACGAGCAGTACTTC. Protein product: CASSEPHEQYF.

The rearrangement uses TRBV27 and TRBJ1-6, with D uncertain. V gave up 4 bases and J gave up 7 bases, with 14 bases separating them. This CDR3 has 15 residues. Germline CDR1 and CDR2: MNHEY and SMNVEV (reference sequence). The CDR3 DNA follows: TGTGCCAGCAGTTCGAGAATGCTCGCCAATTCACCCCTCCACTTT. This encodes CASSSRMLANSPLHF.

The chain carries TRBV28 and TRBJ1-5; 11 bases match TRBD1. V gave up 6 bases and J gave up 2 bases; unmatched junction bases: 3. Germline assignment: CDR1 MDHEN and CDR2 SYDVKM. The CDR3 runs 15 residues. The CDR3, as DNA: TGTGCCAGCAGGGACAGGGGGCTCCGCAATCAGCCCCAGCATTTT. Protein: CASRDRGLRNQPQHF.

The V and J genes are TRBV7-2 and TRBJ1-2; a weak D match, TRBD1 (6 bases). Trimming removed 1 base at V and 8 bases at J, with 20 bases between. This CDR3 contains 16 residues. Germline values: CDR1 SGHTA, CDR2 FQGNSA. CDR3 nucleotides: TGTGCCAGCAGCTTAGACCTCAGCGGGGGCTGGGGCGGCTACACCTTC. Translation: CASSLDLSGGWGGYTF.

V gene TRBV5-4 combines with J gene TRBJ2-6; D is perhaps TRBD2 (5 bases). The CDR3 sequence is 16 residues long. V was clipped by 4 bases and J by 0 bases, with 11 bases between them. Germline V lookup: CDR1 SGHNT, CDR2 YYREEE (reference sequence). The CDR3 is CASSPTGGSGANVLTF. In nucleotides, the CDR3 is TGTGCCAGCAGCCCCACTGGAGGCTCTGGGGCCAACGTCCTGACTTTC.

This clone was picked up a small number of times. The chain has TRBV18 and TRBJ1-1, with unresolved D. The ends were cut back, 10 bases at V and 4 bases at J, with 13 bases in the middle. This CDR3 region has 12 residues. Germline CDR1 reads KGHSH; CDR2 reads LQKENI. CDR3 DNA sequence: TGTGCCAACCGCGGGTCGGGCACTGAAGCTTTCTTT. This encodes CANRGSGTEAFF.

This chain connects TRBV28 to TRBJ1-3, with 7 bases matching TRBD1. Per the germline V gene, CDR1 is MDHEN and CDR2 is SYDVKM. There are 16 residues in the CDR3. Losses at the gene ends were 6 bases for V and 4 bases for J; bases not matched to a gene: 12. The CDR3 reads CASSRQGGRVGNTIYF. CDR3 bases: TGTGCCAGCAGCCGTCAGGGGGGGCGAGTAGGAAACACCATATATTTT.

The V call is TRBV27, the J call TRBJ2-7; 7 bases line up with TRBD1. The CDR3 length is 14 residues. Germline V CDR1 and CDR2: MNHEY, SMNVEV (reference sequence). With V trimmed by 3 bases and J by 4 bases, 6 bases remained unmatched. The CDR3 DNA reads TGTGCCAGCAGTTTTTCGGGACAGATGTACGAGCAGTACTTC. Translating it yields CASSFSGQMYEQYF.